A single sample is the source of the 18 T cell receptor beta chains below, sequenced in a study of T-cell memory formation after mild COVID-19. TCRdb re-analysed the 5' RACE reads in MiXCR, keeping a single row per CDR3 protein. Of under 400,000 distinct CDR3 sequences listed, around 20% are singletons. The specimen was PBMCs or a T cell subset sorted from them (not recorded which). Source of these receptors: an adult woman who had mild COVID-19 (a few samples of this study predate the infection). Cell type and time point are not known.

The rearrangement uses TRBV3-1 and TRBJ2-2; D gene uncertain. V was clipped by 6 bases and J by 0 bases, with 17 bases between them. The CDR3 contains 17 residues. In germline, CDR1 is LGHDT, CDR2 YNNKEL (reference sequence). The CDR3 spells CASSPLLQAANTGELFF. The CDR3 coding sequence is TGTGCCAGCAGTCCCCTTTTGCAGGCTGCGAACACCGGGGAGCTGTTTTTT.

This chain connects TRBV20-1 to TRBJ1-2; a weak D match, TRBD1 (6 bases). Germline values: CDR1 DFQATT, CDR2 SNEGSKA (reference sequence). V was pared by 2 bases and J by 8 bases, with 21 bases between. The CDR3 contains 15 residues. Written as DNA, the CDR3 is TGCAGTGCTAGAAATCTTATCGGCAGGGGCTACGGCTACACCTTC. Encoded protein: CSARNLIGRGYGYTF.

Only a few counts were recorded for this clonotype. CDR3 loop: CASSSSRALQETQYF. The CDR3 DNA follows: TGTGCCAGCAGTTCCTCCCGGGCCCTCCAAGAGACCCAGTACTTC. The V and J genes are TRBV6-5 and TRBJ2-5; D is undetermined. Trimming pared 4 bases from V and 1 base from J, leaving 13 bases between. Germline CDR1 is MNHEY and CDR2 is SVGAGI. The CDR3 spans 15 residues.

A few counts support this clonotype. The V call is TRBV12-3 or TRBV12-4, the J call TRBJ2-1, with 11 bases identical to TRBD2. J was trimmed by 9 bases and V by 0 bases; bases with no gene match: 1. The CDR3 has 14 residues. As DNA, the CDR3 is TGTGCCAGCAGTTTAGCTAGCGGGGGGGCTGAGCAGTTCTTC. Protein sequence: CASSLASGGAEQFF.

This clonotype was observed a few times. The CDR3 nucleotides read TGTGCCAGCAGTGTCTTTGGAAACGAGCAGTACTTC. Translation gives CASSVFGNEQYF. This chain joins TRBV2 and TRBJ2-7; D not resolved. Trimming pared 4 bases from V and 5 bases from J, leaving 9 bases between. The CDR3 has 12 amino acids. From germline, CDR1 is SNHLY and CDR2 FYNNEI.

This clonotype was recorded a few times. The chain links TRBV29-1 to TRBJ2-3; D may be TRBD1 (5 bases). This CDR3 region has 12 residues. Between the trimmed V and J ends, which lost 2 bases and 4 bases, there was a span of 7 bases. Germline assignment: CDR1 SQVTM and CDR2 ANQGSEA. This CDR3 is CSVEWGPDTQYF. The CDR3 region has the DNA TGCAGCGTTGAATGGGGCCCAGATACGCAGTATTTT.

This clonotype has a handful of counts. The rearrangement uses TRBV12-3 or TRBV12-4 and TRBJ2-1; weak D call: TRBD2 (5 bases). The length of the CDR3 is 14 residues. The V end lost 6 bases, the J end lost 6 bases, and 15 bases lay between the germline ends. The chain's CDR3 is CASSKRAHGNEQFF. In DNA form, the CDR3 reads TGTGCCAGCAGCAAGAGGGCCCATGGCAATGAGCAGTTCTTC.

V gene TRBV4-1 combines with J gene TRBJ2-1; D is perhaps TRBD1 (6 bases). V was pared by 0 bases and J by 5 bases, with 11 bases between. Germline values: CDR1 MGHRA, CDR2 YSYEKL. The length of the CDR3 is 15 residues. This CDR3 reads CASSQDGGQHNEQFF. In DNA form, the CDR3 reads TGCGCCAGCAGCCAAGATGGTGGACAGCACAATGAGCAGTTCTTC.

In this sample, this clonotype turned up a few times. This chain connects TRBV6-4 to TRBJ2-5; a weak D match, TRBD1 (5 bases). The CDR3 has 15 amino acids. V gave up 5 bases and J gave up 4 bases, with 17 bases separating them. CDR1 is MRHNA, CDR2 SNTAGT, per germline. CDR3 residues: CASSRLCGRVETQYF. CDR3 nucleotide sequence: TGTGCCAGCAGTAGGTTATGCGGCAGGGTAGAGACCCAGTACTTC.

Ten or more counts support this clonotype. The V and J genes are TRBV28 and TRBJ2-7, with 7 bases identical to TRBD1. V shed 2 bases and J 0 bases; nucleotides not matched to a gene: 4. The CDR3 length is 15 residues. Germline CDR1 and CDR2: MDHEN and SYDVKM. The CDR3, as DNA: TGTGCCAGCAGTTTAAAGGGACAGCCCTCCTACGAGCAGTACTTC. Amino acid sequence: CASSLKGQPSYEQYF.

The CDR3 loop reads CASSQGSTATGELFF. Here the CDR3 DNA reads TGTGCCAGCAGCCAAGGTTCCACTGCCACCGGGGAGCTGTTTTTT. This sequence joins TRBV3-1 and TRBJ2-2, with no clear D. Germline values: CDR1 LGHDT, CDR2 YNNKEL (reference sequence). The CDR3 is made up of 15 amino acids. V dropped 1 base and J dropped 4 bases, with 10 bases sitting between them.

The J gene is TRBJ2-5, the V gene TRBV6-5; D not certain. The CDR3 sequence is 15 residues long. Trimming pared 4 bases from V and 2 bases from J, leaving 14 bases between. From germline, CDR1 is MNHEY and CDR2 SVGAGI. The CDR3 is CASSFSSTRQETQYF. The CDR3 DNA reads TGTGCCAGCAGTTTCTCCTCGACCCGACAAGAGACCCAGTACTTC.

This clonotype was observed many times. This chain joins TRBV7-9 and TRBJ2-7; TRBD2 aligns across 12 bases. V gave up 1 base and J gave up 1 base; unmatched junction bases: 5. The germline CDR1 and CDR2 sequences are SEHNR and FQNEAQ (reference sequence). This CDR3 spans 17 amino acids. Here the CDR3 reads CASSLGGLAGWSYEQYF. The DNA of the CDR3 is TGTGCCAGCAGCTTAGGAGGACTAGCGGGGTGGTCCTACGAGCAGTACTTC.

The chain recombines TRBV20-1 with TRBJ1-4; D remains ambiguous. V lost 6 bases, J lost 2 bases, and 7 bases lay in between. The CDR3 is made up of 12 amino acids. Germline assignment: CDR1 DFQATT and CDR2 SNEGSKA (reference sequence). The DNA of the CDR3 is TGCAGTGCGGGAAGGACTAATGAAAAACTGTTTTTT. Protein: CSAGRTNEKLFF.

CDR3: CATSRRGTGANVLTF. The DNA of the CDR3 is TGTGCCACCAGCAGACGAGGTACTGGGGCCAACGTCCTGACTTTC. The chain employs TRBV15 and TRBJ2-6; no clear D gene. The CDR3 totals 15 residues. The V gene lost 2 bases and the J gene lost 2 bases, with 7 bases spanning the gap. Germline CDR1 LNHNV, CDR2 YYDKDF (reference sequence).

This clonotype was recorded many times. The chain has TRBV5-1 and TRBJ2-7, with 10 bases aligning to TRBD1. The CDR3 totals 16 residues. J was trimmed by 5 bases and V by 4 bases; bases with no gene match: 12. CDR1 is SGHRS, CDR2 YFSETQ, per germline. The CDR3 loop is CASSPDSPGTGDEQYF. The CDR3 DNA reads TGCGCCAGCAGCCCGGACAGTCCCGGGACAGGGGACGAGCAGTACTTC.

This clonotype showed up just a few times. The chain recombines TRBV6-5 with TRBJ2-1, with 8 positions matching TRBD2. This CDR3 comprises 16 residues. The ends lost 2 bases at V and 4 bases at J; junction bases unmatched: 7. Germline V CDR1 and CDR2: MNHEY, SVGAGI. CDR3 in amino acids: CASSYGAGAGYNEQFF. CDR3 sequence (DNA): TGTGCCAGCAGTTACGGAGCGGGAGCGGGGTACAATGAGCAGTTCTTC.

The rearrangement uses TRBV20-1 and TRBJ1-1; weak D call: TRBD1 (5 bases). Germline V CDR1 and CDR2: DFQATT, SNEGSKA (reference sequence). This CDR3 region has 18 residues. Deletions cut 1 base from V and 0 bases from J, with 21 bases between. CDR3 amino acids: CSARVFGGAGRMNTEAFF. The CDR3 DNA reads as TGCAGTGCTAGAGTTTTCGGTGGGGCAGGGCGGATGAACACTGAAGCTTTCTTT.